This is a list of T cell receptor beta chains from one sample in a study of neurological immune-mediated disorders. TCRdb reanalysed the 5' RACE reads using MiXCR and keeps one entry per CDR3 protein. The table has around 61,000 distinct CDR3 sequences, over 5% seen once; the top ten hold about 5.3%. The sequencing input was PBMCs. Every receptor here comes from a human donor with multiple sclerosis. The donor label of this sample is uncertain. Both conserved end residues are trimmed from each CDR3.

>TRBV24-1
ATSEGGFNTEAF
>TRBV28
ASIGGAYGYT
>TRBV20-1
SAPDRKGKETQY
>TRBV20-1
SAREQGGPGNTIY
>TRBV7-9
ASSFWQGGSYEQY
>TRBV7-2
ASSLHPFKAGGADTQY
>TRBV3-1
ASSQEGGVGEQF
>TRBV11-1
ASSFRRGQLDTQY
>TRBV5-1
ASSLRGVGTDTQY
>TRBV10-3
AISDSRGVTNEKLF
>TRBV5-1
ASSSLTSGGADTQY
>TRBV10-3
AISESRGQPNEKLF
>TRBV6-5
ASSDGQGAQPQH
>TRBV12-3/TRBV12-4
ASSWVTGGVYEQF
>TRBV7-2
ASSSGRSGPYRSYNEQF
>TRBV5-1
ASSETGGRNTEAF
>TRBV4-1
ASSQGGRGANTGELF
>TRBV10-3
AISEEGISMNTEAF
>TRBV2
ASSYRQYQETQY
>TRBV5-8
ASSRGPTGSQPQH
>TRBV20-1
SANDGSNQPQH
>TRBV20-1
SAGAGTGELF
>TRBV20-1
SARGGLAGGYEQY
>TRBV20-1
SAIRPGSHYNEQF
>TRBV20-1
SAGGMNTEAF
>TRBV11-2
ASSGRTDFKNIQY
>TRBV29-1
SVGGGKNIQY
>TRBV5-5
ASSLQGAGYEQY
>TRBV7-8
ASSSRSGQGYEQY